Presented here are 29 T cell receptor beta chains from one specimen sequenced in a study of Graves' ophthalmopathy and Graves' hyperthyroidism. The TCR beta CDR3 regions underwent amplification from RNA transcripts. Amplification began with first-round RT-PCR using HTBI primers, then second-round multiplex PCR was performed. TCRdb analysed the multiplex PCR reads with MiXCR anew, one entry per CDR3 protein. The profile covers 620,000 or so distinct CDR3 sequences, with around a fifth appearing a single time and around 6.5% taken by the ten largest. Sequenced input: peripheral blood. The receptors were gathered from a woman younger than 30 with stable Graves' hyperthyroidism. Some clones in this sample may be carry-over from other donors' samples.

The chain employs TRBV28 and TRBJ1-6; unclear D gene. V shed 2 bases and J shed 7 bases, with 15 bases lying between them. Germline CDR1 and CDR2: MDHEN and SYDVKM. This CDR3 has 16 residues. Written as DNA, the CDR3 is TGTGCCAGCAGTTTAGACGCGACCCCGGGGAATTCACCCCTCCACTTT. This encodes CASSLDATPGNSPLHF.

The chain joins TRBV12-3 or TRBV12-4 to TRBJ2-6; possible D gene TRBD1, 6 bases. The CDR3 has 15 residues. Trimming took 6 bases from V and 0 from J, leaving 9 bases between them. The CDR3 nucleotides are TGTGCCAGCAGACAGGGAAGCTCTGGGGCCAACGTCCTGACTTTC. Translation: CASRQGSSGANVLTF.

This clonotype was recorded many times. The V and J genes are TRBV12-3 or TRBV12-4 and TRBJ1-2; the D gene is possibly TRBD1 (6 bases). The V end was cut by 5 bases, the J end by 3 bases, with 16 bases between. There are 15 residues in the CDR3. The CDR3 spells CASSHRDKGHYGYTF. The CDR3 DNA follows: TGTGCCAGCAGTCACCGGGACAAGGGACACTATGGCTACACCTTC.

This clonotype was counted at least ten times. At one end the junction does not follow the germline gene, possibly because of a read error. The genes are TRBV6-5 and TRBJ2-5, with a tentative D call TRBD2 (5 bases). Per the germline V gene, CDR1 is MNHEY and CDR2 is SVGAGI. The CDR3 length is 16 residues. CDR3 nucleotide sequence: TGTGCCAGCAGTTACTATTCAGCGCAAATTTGGGAGACCCAGCACTTC. This encodes CASSYYSAQIWETQHF.

With regard to this clonotype: Just one base apart from a much larger clone, this may be a read error. It is likely a read error, because the conserved phenylalanine at the end of the CDR3 is missing. The chain links TRBV11-1 to TRBJ2-2; TRBD2 aligns across 8 bases. The CDR3 totals 16 residues. The germline gives CDR1 SGHAT, CDR2 FQDESV (reference sequence). Trimming cost V 2 bases and J 4 bases; bases outside gene matches: 6. CDR3 loop: CASSLRAGAGTGELFY. The CDR3 DNA reads as TGTGCCAGCAGCTTAAGAGCGGGAGCGGGCACCGGGGAGCTGTTTTAT.

This clonotype was detected ten times or more. The chain links TRBV12-3 or TRBV12-4 to TRBJ1-5; 8 bases fit TRBD1. The J segment lost 6 bases and the V segment lost 5 bases, leaving 9 bases of the junction unmatched. This CDR3 is 15 amino acids long. CDR3 residues: CASSPRTGRAQPQHF. CDR3 bases: TGTGCCAGCAGTCCGCGGACAGGGCGGGCTCAGCCCCAGCATTTT.

This clonotype was counted ten times or more. The V gene is TRBV7-9, the J gene TRBJ2-7, with 7 bases aligning to TRBD2. CDR1 is SEHNR and CDR2 is FQNEAQ in the germline V gene (reference sequence). Trimming at V came to 6 bases and at J to 1 base, leaving 9 bases not matched to a gene. The CDR3 loop spans 15 amino acids. CDR3 in amino acids: CASSPNTGGSYEQYF. Here the CDR3 DNA reads TGTGCCAGCAGTCCTAACACGGGGGGATCCTACGAGCAGTACTTC.

This clonotype was detected many times. The chain joins TRBV6-5 to TRBJ1-1; no definite D call. This CDR3 region has 15 residues. Per germline, CDR1 MNHEY and CDR2 SVGAGI. The V gene lost 5 bases and the J gene lost 1 base, with 14 bases spanning the gap. Here the CDR3 DNA reads TGTGCCAGCAGTCCCCGTGCGGCGACGAACACTGAAGCTTTCTTT. This translates into CASSPRAATNTEAFF.

This clonotype appeared many times. The chain has TRBV18 and TRBJ2-5, with 7 bases aligning to TRBD2. Germline CDR1 reads KGHSH; CDR2 reads LQKENI. The V and J ends lost 3 bases and 5 bases, in that order; junction bases with no gene match: 12. The CDR3 covers 16 residues. DNA of the CDR3: TGTGCCAGCTCACCCCCTAGCGGAACCCGGGGGGAGACCCAGTACTTC. Translating gives CASSPPSGTRGETQYF.

This chain joins TRBV19 and TRBJ2-7; a possible D gene is TRBD1 (5 bases). Trimming pared 5 bases from V and 3 bases from J, leaving 14 bases between. CDR3 length: 14 amino acids. The germline gives CDR1 LNHDA, CDR2 SQIVND (reference sequence). Here the CDR3 DNA reads TGTGCCAGTAGTCCGACAGTGACGAACTACGAGCAGTACTTC. This gives the protein CASSPTVTNYEQYF.

This clonotype was seen ten or more times. V usage is TRBV2 and J usage is TRBJ2-7, with D unclear. Germline CDR1 is SNHLY and CDR2 is FYNNEI. The CDR3 is 12 residues long. Trimming took off 11 bases at V and 0 bases at J, with 11 bases between the two ends. In DNA form, the CDR3 reads TGTGCCGAGAGACTGGCCTCCTACGAGCAGTACTTC. Translating it yields CAERLASYEQYF.

The rearrangement uses TRBV6-1 and TRBJ1-1; no definite D call. Deletions cut 7 bases from V and 0 bases from J, with 9 bases between. Germline V CDR1 and CDR2: MNHNS, SASEGT. The CDR3 spans 13 residues. The CDR3 is CASTAGMNTEAFF. The CDR3 bases are TGTGCCAGCACGGCGGGTATGAACACTGAAGCTTTCTTT.

This clonotype was counted at least ten times. The chain employs TRBV3-1 and TRBJ1-1; unclear D gene. V was cut by 4 bases and J by 1 base, with 13 bases left in between. This CDR3 region has 15 residues. Germline lookup yields CDR1 LGHDT and CDR2 YNNKEL (reference sequence). CDR3 coding DNA: TGTGCCAGCAGCCTTATACCCTCGGAGAACACTGAAGCTTTCTTT. Translation gives CASSLIPSENTEAFF.

The chain carries TRBV7-2 and TRBJ1-2; 7 nucleotides align to TRBD1. Germline CDR1 SGHTA, CDR2 FQGNSA. The CDR3 has 14 amino acids. V lost 5 bases to trimming and J lost 4 bases; unmatched junction nucleotides: 7. The CDR3 reads CASSIDRAIYGYTF. CDR3 nucleotide sequence: TGTGCCAGCAGCATAGACAGGGCGATCTATGGCTACACCTTC.

This clonotype was observed many times. The chain is built from TRBV5-1 and TRBJ2-7; 8 bases fit TRBD2. With V trimmed by 2 bases and J by 2 bases, 12 bases remained unmatched. Per germline, CDR1 SGHRS and CDR2 YFSETQ. The length of the CDR3 is 17 residues. The CDR3 DNA is TGCGCCAGCAGCTTTGGCGGGCTAGCGGGTGCAACCTACGAGCAGTACTTC. Translated, it gives CASSFGGLAGATYEQYF.

Ten or more counts support this clonotype. The chain recombines TRBV28 with TRBJ1-2; tentatively, D is TRBD1 (6 bases). Germline V gene data show CDR1 as MDHEN and CDR2 as SYDVKM. The CDR3 has 13 residues. The V and J ends lost 6 bases and 7 bases respectively, with 15 bases between them. In nucleotides, the CDR3 is TGTGCCAGCAGACGTCTGGGGGCTGGTGGCTACACCTTC. Translated: CASRRLGAGGYTF.

The rearrangement joins TRBV11-2 to TRBJ2-5, with TRBD1 matching over 9 bases. Per germline, CDR1 SGHAT and CDR2 FQNNGV. J was trimmed by 5 bases and V by 5 bases; bases with no gene match: 18. This CDR3 contains 18 residues. For the CDR3, the DNA is TGTGCCAGCAGCACCCTAATACCCGGGACAGGGATCTGGGAGACCCAGTACTTC. As protein: CASSTLIPGTGIWETQYF.

V usage is TRBV28 and J usage is TRBJ1-1; D is ambiguous. The ends were cut back, 7 bases at V and 3 bases at J, with 15 bases in the middle. Germline CDR1 and CDR2: MDHEN and SYDVKM. CDR3 length: 14 amino acids. The CDR3 nucleotides are TGTGCCAGCACTACCCCGGGTCGGGACACTGAAGCTTTCTTT. Protein sequence: CASTTPGRDTEAFF.

This clonotype was counted at least ten times. The chain uses TRBV6-2 or TRBV6-3 and TRBJ2-6; D is unclear. V lost 2 bases and J lost 4, with 6 bases in between. The V gene's germline CDR1 is MNHEY and CDR2 SVGEGT. This CDR3 has 14 residues. CDR3 in amino acids: CASSYPEGANVLTF. The CDR3 DNA sequence: TGTGCCAGCAGTTACCCCGAGGGGGCCAACGTCCTGACTTTC.

This clonotype was counted ten times or more. This chain connects TRBV20-1 to TRBJ1-5; no reliable D call. V lost 0 bases and J lost 1, with 13 bases in between. CDR3 length equals 16 residues. Germline assignment: CDR1 DFQATT and CDR2 SNEGSKA (reference sequence). CDR3 in DNA: TGCAGTGCTAGAGAATGGGTTGTGGCGAGCAATCAGCCCCAGCATTTT. Translation gives CSAREWVVASNQPQHF.

J is TRBJ1-5 and V is TRBV20-1; TRBD1 aligns across 9 bases. This CDR3 contains 17 residues. V trimming: 6 bases; J trimming: 0 bases; junction bases outside the gene matches: 12. Per germline, CDR1 DFQATT and CDR2 SNEGSKA (reference sequence). In DNA, the CDR3 is TGCAGTGCGCCAGGGGACAGGGCGGATCGTAGCAATCAGCCCCAGCATTTT. Translating it yields CSAPGDRADRSNQPQHF.

This clonotype was recorded at least ten times. The CDR3 loop is CASSEDRYSYEQYF. The CDR3, as DNA: TGTGCCAGCAGTGAAGACAGATACTCCTACGAGCAGTACTTC. The V gene is TRBV2, the J gene TRBJ2-7; D ambiguous. V lost 1 base and J lost 0, with 7 bases in between. This CDR3 comprises 14 residues. Germline values: CDR1 SNHLY, CDR2 FYNNEI.

This clonotype was counted between two and nine times. The CDR3 is CASSYAPINEQYF. The CDR3 region has the DNA TGTGCCAGCAGTTATGCCCCGATCAACGAGCAGTACTTC. This chain links TRBV6-2 or TRBV6-3 with TRBJ2-7; unclear D gene. The CDR3 is made up of 13 amino acids. Deletions cut 3 bases from V and 5 bases from J, with 11 bases between. CDR1 and CDR2 from the germline V gene are MNHEY and SVGEGT.

This clonotype has just a few counts. V and J are TRBV6-1 and TRBJ1-5; D gene ambiguous. The CDR3 spans 15 residues. In germline, CDR1 is MNHNS, CDR2 SASEGT. Trimming took 4 bases from V and 5 from J, leaving 15 bases between them. DNA for the CDR3: TGTGCCAGCAGTGGGTACGGAGGCGCTTATCAGCCCCAGCATTTT. It specifies CASSGYGGAYQPQHF.

This clonotype was seen many times. The rearrangement uses TRBV6-2 or TRBV6-3 and TRBJ2-7; no definite D call. Germline CDR1 is MNHEY and CDR2 is SVGEGT. The V gene lost 6 bases and the J gene lost 0 bases, with 15 bases spanning the gap. The CDR3 is 15 residues long. In DNA form, the CDR3 reads TGTGCCAGCAGAGAGGCCATGGGGAACTCCTACGAGCAGTACTTC. It encodes CASREAMGNSYEQYF.

This clonotype came up many times. CDR3 protein: CSASHPGGRAYEQYF. As DNA, the CDR3 is TGCAGTGCTAGCCACCCCGGGGGGCGCGCCTACGAGCAGTACTTC. The chain uses TRBV20-1 and TRBJ2-7; D is possibly TRBD2 (7 bases). The V and J ends lost 3 bases and 2 bases respectively, with 17 bases between them. The CDR3 spans 15 residues. Germline V lookup: CDR1 DFQATT, CDR2 SNEGSKA (reference sequence).

V is TRBV12-3 or TRBV12-4 and J is TRBJ1-1; 8 bases are shared with TRBD1. The ends lost 6 bases at V and 5 bases at J; junction bases unmatched: 5. The CDR3 has 13 residues. CDR3 coding DNA: TGTGCCAGCAGCCGGACAGGGCAAACTGAAGCTTTCTTT. It is translated as CASSRTGQTEAFF.

J is TRBJ2-7 and V is TRBV12-3 or TRBV12-4, with 8 positions matching TRBD2. V shed 5 bases and J 3 bases; nucleotides not matched to a gene: 9. The CDR3 spans 15 residues. CDR3: CASSQGPGTSYEQYF. The CDR3 region has the DNA TGTGCCAGCAGTCAGGGCCCCGGGACTAGCTACGAGCAGTACTTC.

This clonotype was found many times. The chain uses TRBV6-2 or TRBV6-3 and TRBJ1-2; 8 bases align to TRBD1. The CDR3 has 14 amino acids. After removal of 6 bases from V and 4 bases from J, the junction contained 7 bases not matched to a gene. Germline V gene sequence: CDR1 MNHEY, CDR2 SVGEGT. CDR3 nucleotides: TGTGCCAGCAGACCCGGACAGGGACGCTATGGCTACACCTTC. Residues: CASRPGQGRYGYTF.